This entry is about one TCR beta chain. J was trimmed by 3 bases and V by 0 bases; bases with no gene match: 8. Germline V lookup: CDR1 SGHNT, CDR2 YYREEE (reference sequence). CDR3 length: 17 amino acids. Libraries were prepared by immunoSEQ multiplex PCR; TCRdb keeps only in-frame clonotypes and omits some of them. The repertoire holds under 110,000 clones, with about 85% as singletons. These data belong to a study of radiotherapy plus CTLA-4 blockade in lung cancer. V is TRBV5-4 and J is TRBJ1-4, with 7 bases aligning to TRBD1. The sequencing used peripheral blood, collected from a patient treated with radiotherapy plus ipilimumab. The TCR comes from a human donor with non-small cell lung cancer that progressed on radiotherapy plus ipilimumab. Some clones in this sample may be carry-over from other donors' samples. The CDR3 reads CASSLEAVGGANEKLFF. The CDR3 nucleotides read TGTGCCAGCAGCTTGGAGGCCGTAGGGGGCGCTAATGAAAAACTGTTTTTT.